The 27 T cell receptor beta chains reported below all come from one sample, sequenced in a study of early T cells in non-severe SARS-CoV-2 infection. TCRdb re-called the 5' RACE reads with MiXCR, one entry per CDR3 protein. The repertoire holds 45,000 to 60,000 distinct CDR3 sequences, with more than 7% as singletons. The specimen sequenced was whole blood. These receptors were obtained from an adult who was a healthcare worker with PCR-confirmed SARS-CoV-2 infection or an uninfected control (not recorded which).

The sample holds many counts of this clonotype. This chain joins TRBV27 and TRBJ2-1; 12 positions agree with TRBD2. The CDR3 has 19 amino acids. Germline loops: CDR1 MNHEY, CDR2 SMNVEV (reference sequence). V gave up 5 bases and J gave up 3 bases; unmatched junction bases: 14. For the CDR3, the DNA is TGTGCCAGCAGTCCGATCTTCGGGACTAGCGGGTACCACTACAATGAGCAGTTCTTC. Protein product: CASSPIFGTSGYHYNEQFF.

This clonotype was counted a few times. The rearrangement uses TRBV7-6 and TRBJ2-1; 9 nucleotides match TRBD1. This CDR3 is built from 15 residues. V dropped 3 bases and J dropped 6; count of bases not matched to a gene: 6. Germline assignment: CDR1 SGHVS and CDR2 FNYEAQ. The CDR3 loop reads CASSFGQGSINEQFF. The CDR3 DNA sequence: TGTGCCAGCAGCTTCGGACAGGGGTCAATCAATGAGCAGTTCTTC.

This clonotype occurred many times. This chain links TRBV12-3 or TRBV12-4 with TRBJ1-1; D is ambiguous. With 7 bases removed from V and 3 bases from J, the gap between germline ends came to 15 bases. The CDR3 has 14 amino acids. The CDR3 sequence is CASTTSRGDTEAFF. CDR3 DNA: TGTGCCAGCACCACCTCCCGTGGGGACACTGAAGCTTTCTTT.

In this sample, this clonotype turned up many times. The chain joins TRBV7-9 to TRBJ1-5; possibly TRBD1 for D (6 bases). V lost 0 bases and J lost 0, with 9 bases in between. The CDR3 spans 16 residues. Germline V gene data show CDR1 as SEHNR and CDR2 as FQNEAQ (reference sequence). The CDR3 spells CASSLARGTSNQPQHF. The CDR3 DNA reads TGTGCCAGCAGCTTAGCGAGGGGGACTAGCAATCAGCCCCAGCATTTT.

This clonotype was seen many times. The chain has TRBV28 and TRBJ1-5, with a possible D match to TRBD1 (5 bases). The CDR3 totals 16 residues. The V end lost 6 bases, the J end lost 2 bases, and 17 bases lay between the germline ends. CDR1 and CDR2 (germline): MDHEN, SYDVKM. The CDR3 sequence: CASSLFGGSGNQPQHF. Written as DNA, the CDR3 is TGTGCCAGCAGCCTATTTGGGGGATCCGGCAATCAGCCCCAGCATTTT.

The chain couples TRBV5-4 to TRBJ2-1, with D possibly TRBD1 on 5 matching bases. Germline V gene sequence: CDR1 SGHNT, CDR2 YYREEE (reference sequence). V shed 7 bases and J shed 10 bases, with 30 bases lying between them. This CDR3 region has 17 residues. In DNA form, the CDR3 reads TGTGCCAGCGGTCAAAGTGGGGCTTATAGAACAATTCAAGAGCAGTTCTTC. It translates to CASGQSGAYRTIQEQFF.

V gene TRBV18 combines with J gene TRBJ2-3, with D maybe TRBD1 (6 bases). Trimming stripped 8 bases from V and 0 bases from J, with 12 bases between. The germline V gene has CDR1 KGHSH and CDR2 LQKENI. The CDR3 runs 14 residues. The CDR3 DNA sequence: TGTGCCAGCGGGAGAGGGGGAAGCACAGATACGCAGTATTTT. Amino acid sequence: CASGRGGSTDTQYF.

This clonotype was observed a handful of times. CDR3 sequence (DNA): TGTGCCAGCAGTCCCCTCCCTAGCGGGAGTGAGTACGAGCAGTACTTC. Amino acid sequence: CASSPLPSGSEYEQYF. This chain joins TRBV28 and TRBJ2-7; TRBD2 aligns across 10 bases. CDR3 size: 16 residues. Germline CDR1 reads MDHEN; CDR2 reads SYDVKM. Trimming at V came to 5 bases and at J to 4 bases, leaving 11 bases not matched to a gene.

In this sample, this clonotype turned up a few times. The CDR3 region is CASSAPGTGIYEQYF. The CDR3 region has the DNA TGCGCCAGCAGCGCCCCCGGGACAGGGATCTACGAGCAGTACTTC. The rearrangement uses TRBV4-1 and TRBJ2-7; 9 positions agree with TRBD1. V was pared by 5 bases and J by 3 bases, with 8 bases of the junction left unmatched. Germline V lookup: CDR1 MGHRA, CDR2 YSYEKL. This CDR3 has 15 residues.

There are a few counts of this clonotype. Written as DNA, the CDR3 is TGTGCCAGCACCCCGGCGATGGGTGGCTACGAGCAGTACTTC. It encodes CASTPAMGGYEQYF. The J gene is TRBJ2-7, the V gene TRBV28; D is unresolved. CDR1 MDHEN and CDR2 SYDVKM come from the germline V gene. The ends were cut back, 7 bases at V and 3 bases at J, with 16 bases in the middle. This CDR3 spans 14 amino acids.

This clonotype was detected a few times. V usage is TRBV6-6 and J usage is TRBJ2-1; 10 bases map to TRBD2. The V segment lost 5 bases and the J segment 6 bases; nucleotides outside the gene matches: 4. Germline assignment: CDR1 MNHNY and CDR2 SVGAGI (reference sequence). The CDR3 loop spans 14 amino acids. CDR3 in DNA: TGTGCCAGCAGTGCTAGCGGGAGAACCAATGAGCAGTTCTTC. It codes for CASSASGRTNEQFF.

This clonotype was detected ten times or more. The V call is TRBV30, the J call TRBJ2-3; D possibly corresponds to TRBD1 (6 bases). In germline, CDR1 is GTSNPN, CDR2 SVGIG (reference sequence). Trimming took 2 bases from V and 6 from J, leaving 12 bases between them. The CDR3 has 13 residues. CDR3 in amino acids: CAWSYGTSDTQYF. The CDR3 bases are TGTGCCTGGAGTTACGGGACATCCGATACGCAGTATTTT.

This clonotype was counted many times. J is TRBJ2-1 and V is TRBV28; D ambiguous. Germline CDR1 is MDHEN and CDR2 is SYDVKM. CDR3 size: 16 residues. The V gene lost 3 bases and the J gene lost 6 bases, with 18 bases spanning the gap. The CDR3 DNA is TGTGCCAGCAGTTTCGGTTTAGTGGCCGCCGGCAATGAGCAGTTCTTC. It codes for CASSFGLVAAGNEQFF.

The genes are TRBV30 and TRBJ2-3; D is ambiguous. Trimming stripped 0 bases from V and 1 base from J, with 8 bases between. This CDR3 region has 14 residues. Per germline, CDR1 GTSNPN and CDR2 SVGIG (reference sequence). In DNA form, the CDR3 reads TGTGCCTGGAGTGTAACCCTTCGCACAGATACGCAGTATTTT. Encoded protein: CAWSVTLRTDTQYF.

This clonotype was observed a few times. CDR3 protein: CASSYGTRGETQYF. The CDR3 region has the DNA TGTGCCAGCAGTTACGGCACGCGGGGAGAGACCCAGTACTTC. The J gene is TRBJ2-5, the V gene TRBV6-5; maybe TRBD2 (6 bases). The CDR3 has 14 residues. Germline CDR1 is MNHEY and CDR2 is SVGAGI. Trimming stripped 2 bases from V and 4 bases from J, with 11 bases between.

This clonotype was counted at least ten times. The chain employs TRBV20-1 and TRBJ2-7; no clear D. The CDR3 has 15 amino acids. Germline-derived CDR1 and CDR2 are DFQATT and SNEGSKA (reference sequence). Trimming cost V 0 bases and J 1 base, with 13 bases left between them. CDR3 bases: TGCAGTGCTAGAGATCATGACAATTTATCCTACGAGCAGTACTTC. Its protein product is CSARDHDNLSYEQYF.

This clonotype was seen at least ten times. This chain uses TRBV5-4 with TRBJ2-5; a possible D gene is TRBD1 (5 bases). The germline CDR1 and CDR2 sequences are SGHNT and YYREEE (reference sequence). With 7 bases removed from V and 2 bases from J, the gap between germline ends came to 18 bases. The CDR3 runs to 15 residues. CDR3 region: CASCDRGASQETQYF. In DNA, the CDR3 is TGTGCCAGCTGCGATAGGGGTGCGAGTCAAGAGACCCAGTACTTC.

There are many counts of this clonotype. This chain uses TRBV6-6 with TRBJ2-3; possible D gene TRBD1, 8 bases. Germline lookup yields CDR1 MNHNY and CDR2 SVGAGI (reference sequence). This CDR3 contains 15 residues. V was clipped by 6 bases and J by 3 bases, with 16 bases between them. CDR3: CASSQQGGGTDTQYF. The CDR3 bases are TGTGCCAGCAGCCAACAGGGGGGAGGGACAGATACGCAGTATTTT.

A few counts support this clonotype. The chain recombines TRBV5-1 with TRBJ1-2; D is uncertain. From germline, CDR1 is SGHRS and CDR2 YFSETQ. The CDR3 runs to 11 residues. With 4 bases removed from V and 6 bases from J, the gap between germline ends came to 7 bases. CDR3 sequence reads: CASSGYDGYTF. CDR3 nucleotides: TGCGCCAGCAGCGGCTATGATGGCTACACCTTC.

A few counts support this clonotype. The genes are TRBV24-1 and TRBJ2-7; D might be TRBD1 (5 bases). The V and J ends lost 5 bases and 1 base respectively, with 8 bases between them. CDR1 KGHDR and CDR2 SFDVKD come from the germline V gene. CDR3 length equals 13 residues. For the CDR3, the DNA is TGTGCCACCAGTGGCAGGGATTCCTACGAGCAGTACTTC. Its translation: CATSGRDSYEQYF.

The V gene is TRBV7-9, the J gene TRBJ2-3, with D perhaps assigned TRBD1 or TRBD2 (6 bases each). From germline, CDR1 is SEHNR and CDR2 FQNEAQ (reference sequence). Trimming removed 4 bases from V and 6 bases from J, with 17 bases in between. The CDR3 runs 15 residues. This CDR3 reads CASSYGGGSGDTQYF. In DNA, the CDR3 is TGTGCCAGCAGCTATGGAGGGGGTTCGGGTGATACGCAGTATTTT.

In its sample, this clonotype was seen many times. The chain links TRBV15 to TRBJ1-5; 9 bases match TRBD1. The CDR3 is made up of 14 amino acids. Germline CDR1 and CDR2: LNHNV and YYDKDF (reference sequence). The ends lost 3 bases at V and 4 bases at J; junction bases unmatched: 1. CDR3 protein: CATSRDRGNQPQHF. CDR3 DNA: TGTGCCACCAGCAGGGACAGGGGAAATCAGCCCCAGCATTTT.

This clonotype appeared a single time. The genes are TRBV10-3 and TRBJ2-1; TRBD1 agrees at 9 bases. After removal of 2 bases from V and 4 bases from J, the junction contained 0 bases not matched to a gene. In germline, CDR1 is ENHRY, CDR2 SYGVKD. The CDR3 runs to 14 residues. The CDR3 DNA sequence: TGTGCCATCAGTGAGGGACAGGGGTACAATGAGCAGTTCTTC. It is translated as CAISEGQGYNEQFF.

This clonotype was seen many times. J is TRBJ2-3 and V is TRBV20-1, with D unresolved. The germline V gene has CDR1 DFQATT and CDR2 SNEGSKA (reference sequence). This CDR3 comprises 14 residues. Trimming stripped 6 bases from V and 0 bases from J, with 13 bases between. In DNA, the CDR3 is TGCAGTGCAAAAGCCGGTTCTAGCACAGATACGCAGTATTTT. It translates to CSAKAGSSTDTQYF.

This clonotype showed up just a few times. In DNA, the CDR3 is TGTGCCAGCAGCACAATTAGCGGGAGAGGCGATGAGCAGTTCTTC. This sequence encodes CASSTISGRGDEQFF. This chain links TRBV5-4 with TRBJ2-1; the match to TRBD2 covers 9 bases. Germline CDR1 reads SGHNT; CDR2 reads YYREEE (reference sequence). The CDR3 totals 15 residues. Losses at the gene ends were 4 bases for V and 8 bases for J; bases not matched to a gene: 10.

This clonotype was seen more than once but under ten times. V usage is TRBV28 and J usage is TRBJ2-7; D call uncertain. The CDR3 extends over 14 amino acids. From germline, CDR1 is MDHEN and CDR2 SYDVKM. The ends were cut back, 5 bases at V and 7 bases at J, with 18 bases in the middle. The CDR3 DNA follows: TGTGCCAGCAGTGCCGCCGATGAGGTCAGGGAGCAGTACTTC. This sequence encodes CASSAADEVREQYF.

This clonotype was observed at least ten times. This chain links TRBV5-1 with TRBJ2-5; D call uncertain. Trimming pared 4 bases from V and 2 bases from J, leaving 15 bases between. This CDR3 has 15 amino acids. Germline loops: CDR1 SGHRS, CDR2 YFSETQ. The CDR3 coding sequence is TGCGCCAGCAGCGTGACATCCCCGGAACAAGAGACCCAGTACTTC. Translation gives CASSVTSPEQETQYF. Variable domain in full (rest from reference TRBV5-1 and TRBJ2-5): KAGVTQTPRYLIKTRGQQVTLSCSPISGHRSVSWYQQTPGQGLQFLFEYFSETQRNKGNFPGRFSGRQFSNSRSEMNVSTLELGDSALYLCASSVTSPEQETQYFGPGTRLLVL.